This T cell receptor (beta chain) is from a study of beta chain features in type 1 diabetes. This clone was seen only a few times. Its antigen is currently unknown. Isolated RNA was reverse transcribed in full, so expressed TCRB transcripts were sequenced. Here immunoSEQ multiplex PCR was the method, and the copy in TCRdb shows in-frame clones only, minus some. The sample includes approximately 130,000 clones, about 18% seen only once; the top ten take roughly 2.6%. General study points: Significant though moderate, a shortening of TCRB CDR3s appeared in all four CD4+ subsets of Type 1 diabetes patients.

All sorted populations exceeded 98% purity. This CDR3 region has 14 residues. Germline V CDR1 and CDR2: MNHNS, SASEGT. The germline V and J ends were trimmed by 5 bases and 6 bases, with 16 bases remaining between them. The specimen was central memory CD4+ T cells from blood. This TCR was recovered from a young man with type 1 diabetes. The rearrangement links TRBV6-1 to TRBJ1-1; D unclear. CDR3 coding DNA: TGTGCCAGCAGTTGGAGGGCGGGGTTTGCTGAAGCTTTCTTT. This codes for CASSWRAGFAEAFF.